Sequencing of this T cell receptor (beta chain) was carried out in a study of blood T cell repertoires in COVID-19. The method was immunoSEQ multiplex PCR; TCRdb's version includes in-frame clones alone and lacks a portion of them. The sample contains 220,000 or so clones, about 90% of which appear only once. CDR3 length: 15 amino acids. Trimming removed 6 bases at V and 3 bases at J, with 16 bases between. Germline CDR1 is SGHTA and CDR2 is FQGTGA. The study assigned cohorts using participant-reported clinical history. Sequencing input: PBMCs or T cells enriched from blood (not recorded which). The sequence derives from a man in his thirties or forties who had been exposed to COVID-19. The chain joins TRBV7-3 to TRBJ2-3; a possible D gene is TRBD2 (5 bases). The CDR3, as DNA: TGTGCCAGCAGTCGAGGAGGATCTGGGACAGATACGCAGTATTTT. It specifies CASSRGGSGTDTQYF.